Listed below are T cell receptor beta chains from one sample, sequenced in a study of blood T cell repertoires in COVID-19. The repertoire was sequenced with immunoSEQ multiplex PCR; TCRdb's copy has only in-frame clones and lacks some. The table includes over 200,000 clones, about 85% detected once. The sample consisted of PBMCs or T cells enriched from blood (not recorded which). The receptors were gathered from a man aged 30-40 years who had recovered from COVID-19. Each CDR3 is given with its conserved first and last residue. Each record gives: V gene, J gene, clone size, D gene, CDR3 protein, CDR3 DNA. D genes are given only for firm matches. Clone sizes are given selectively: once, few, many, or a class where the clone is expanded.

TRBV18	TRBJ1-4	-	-	CASSLRQTTNEKLFF	TGTGCCAGCTCCTTAAGACAGACAACTAATGAAAAACTGTTTTTT
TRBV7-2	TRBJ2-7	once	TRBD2	CASNLNSGDYEQYF	TGTGCCAGCAACTTAAATAGCGGGGACTACGAGCAGTACTTC
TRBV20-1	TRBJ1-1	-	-	CSVGQTEAFF	TGCAGTGTCGGACAGACTGAAGCTTTCTTT
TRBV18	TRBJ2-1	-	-	CASSNARDNEQFF	TGTGCCAGCTCAAACGCCAGGGACAATGAGCAGTTCTTC
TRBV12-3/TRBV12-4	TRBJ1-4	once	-	CASSYTANEKLFF	TGTGCCAGCAGTTATACTGCTAATGAAAAACTGTTTTTT
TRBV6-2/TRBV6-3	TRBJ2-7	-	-	CASSYVGEYEQYF	TGTGCCAGCAGTTATGTGGGAGAGTACGAGCAGTACTTC
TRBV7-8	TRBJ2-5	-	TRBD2	CASSFSRLAGAPTQETQYF	TGTGCCAGCAGCTTCTCAAGACTAGCGGGAGCCCCCACTCAAGAGACCCAGTACTTC
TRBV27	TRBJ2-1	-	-	CASSPFAGATYNEQFF	TGTGCCAGCAGCCCGTTTGCAGGGGCCACCTACAATGAGCAGTTCTTC
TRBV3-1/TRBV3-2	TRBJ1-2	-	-	CASSQVSRDSGYTF	TGTGCCAGCAGCCAAGTCAGCAGGGATAGTGGCTACACCTTC
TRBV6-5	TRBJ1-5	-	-	CASSPSRGNQPQHF	TGTGCCAGCAGTCCCTCCAGGGGTAATCAGCCCCAGCATTTT
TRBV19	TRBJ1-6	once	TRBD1	CASTPGQYNSPLHF	TGTGCCAGTACCCCGGGACAGTATAATTCACCCCTCCACTTT
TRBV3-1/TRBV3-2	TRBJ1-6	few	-	CASSPDLITRTLHF	TGTGCCAGCAGCCCGGACTTAATTACACGGACCCTCCACTTT
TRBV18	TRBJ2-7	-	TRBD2	CASSSAGGHWEQYF	TGTGCCAGCTCATCGGCGGGGGGCCACTGGGAGCAGTACTTC
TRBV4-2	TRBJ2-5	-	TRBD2	CASSQERGAQETQYF	TGTGCCAGCAGCCAGGAGCGGGGGGCACAAGAGACCCAGTACTTC
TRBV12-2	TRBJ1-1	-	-	CASRLPLGQGHTEAFF	TGTGCAAGTCGCCTACCCCTAGGACAGGGACACACTGAAGCTTTCTTT
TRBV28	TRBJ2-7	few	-	CASTVTHSYEQYF	TGTGCCAGCACGGTGACTCATTCCTACGAGCAGTACTTC
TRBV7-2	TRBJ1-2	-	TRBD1	CASSSFRGGYTF	TGTGCCAGCAGCTCCTTCAGGGGGGGCTACACCTTC
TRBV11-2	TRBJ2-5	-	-	CASSSDQGRFETQYF	TGTGCCAGCAGCTCCGATCAGGGGCGGTTTGAGACCCAGTACTTC
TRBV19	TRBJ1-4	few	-	CASSERPREKLFF	TGTGCCAGTAGCGAGCGGCCTCGGGAAAAACTGTTTTTT
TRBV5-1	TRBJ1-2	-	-	CASSGSTGLNYGYTF	TGCGCCAGCAGCGGTAGCACAGGCCTTAACTATGGCTACACCTTC
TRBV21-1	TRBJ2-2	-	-	CASAIRQGTSGFANTGELFF	TGTGCCAGCGCCATTCGACAGGGGACTAGCGGGTTCGCGAACACCGGGGAGCTGTTTTTT
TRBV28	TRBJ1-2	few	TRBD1	CASSYPTGTGRYGYTF	TGTGCCAGCAGTTATCCCACCGGGACAGGGAGGTATGGCTACACCTTC
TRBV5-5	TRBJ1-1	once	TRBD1	CASSSLTGGGSTEAFF	TGTGCCAGCAGCTCGCTAACAGGGGGCGGGAGCACTGAAGCTTTCTTT
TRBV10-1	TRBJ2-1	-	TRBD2	CASNPGLGSYNEQFF	TGCGCCAGCAATCCGGGACTAGGCTCCTACAATGAGCAGTTCTTC
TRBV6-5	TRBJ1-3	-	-	CASSYSPGDGNTIYF	TGTGCCAGCAGTTACTCGCCGGGGGATGGAAACACCATATATTTT
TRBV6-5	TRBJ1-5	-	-	CASGRGSNQPQHF	TGTGCCAGCGGAAGGGGTAGCAATCAGCCCCAGCATTTT